The 27 T cell receptor beta chains below were found in one sample sequenced in a study of T cell changes during pregnancy in multiple sclerosis. Generated by immunoSEQ multiplex PCR, the TCRdb table keeps only in-frame clones and is missing some. The table shows about 44,000 clones, with 80% to 95% occurring only once. The material sequenced was CD4+ T cells from peripheral blood mononuclear cells, taken in the first trimester of pregnancy. The origin of the receptors is a female donor with multiple sclerosis, enrolled in a pregnancy study.

The chain is built from TRBV6-5 and TRBJ2-7; 8 bases fit TRBD2. Germline trimming cut 5 bases from V and 4 bases from J; bases unmatched to any gene: 7. The CDR3 is 14 residues long. Germline assignment: CDR1 MNHEY and CDR2 SVGAGI. The CDR3 DNA reads TGTGCCAGCAGTCGGACTAGCCCTTCATACGAGCAGTACTTC. As protein: CASSRTSPSYEQYF.

The CDR3 is CASSPDRVQPQHF. CDR3 nucleotide sequence: TGTGCCAGCAGTCCAGACAGGGTTCAGCCCCAGCATTTT. The chain is built from TRBV6-5 and TRBJ1-5; 7 bases are a match to TRBD1. The CDR3 totals 13 residues. Trimming cost V 5 bases and J 6 bases; bases outside gene matches: 4. The germline gives CDR1 MNHEY, CDR2 SVGAGI.

This clone appeared once. V is TRBV5-1 and J is TRBJ2-3, with 8 bases matching TRBD2. CDR3 size: 15 residues. V was clipped by 4 bases and J by 0 bases; unmatched bases: 4. The germline V gene has CDR1 SGHRS and CDR2 YFSETQ. CDR3 DNA: TGCGCCAGCAGCCGGGCGGGGGGAAGCACAGATACGCAGTATTTT. Translated: CASSRAGGSTDTQYF.

The rearrangement links TRBV2 to TRBJ1-1; TRBD1 might be the D (6 bases). V was shortened by 10 bases and J by 0 bases, with 18 bases between the two germline ends. Per germline, CDR1 SNHLY and CDR2 FYNNEI. This CDR3 has 15 residues. The CDR3 nucleotides read TGTGCCACTTCACGGGGGGGGCTATTGAACACTGAAGCTTTCTTT. Amino acid sequence: CATSRGGLLNTEAFF. The full variable domain, its missing parts supplied by reference TRBV2 and TRBJ1-1, is EPEVTQTPSHQVTQMGQEVILRCVPISNHLYFYWYRQILGQKVEFLVSFYNNEISEKSEIFDDQFSVERPDGSNFTLKIRSTKLEDSAMYFCATSRGGLLNTEAFFGQGTRLTVV.

The gene calls are TRBV19 and TRBJ2-4; D may be TRBD2 (5 bases). V lost 2 bases to trimming and J lost 9 bases, with 11 bases between them. The CDR3 spans 13 residues. Germline V gives CDR1 LNHDA, CDR2 SQIVND (reference sequence). The CDR3 nucleotides are TGTGCCAGTAGTATAACCCGACTAAGCATTCAGTACTTC. Translation gives CASSITRLSIQYF.

This clone was seen only a few times. The chain couples TRBV6-6 to TRBJ1-1; possibly TRBD1 for D (6 bases). Germline lookup yields CDR1 MNHNY and CDR2 SVGAGI (reference sequence). The V end was cut by 2 bases, the J end by 3 bases, with 10 bases between. The CDR3 is made up of 14 amino acids. Here the CDR3 reads CASSYRPGDTEAFF. Here the CDR3 DNA reads TGTGCCAGCAGTTACCGGCCAGGGGACACTGAAGCTTTCTTT.

The gene calls are TRBV10-1 and TRBJ2-7; no definite D call. CDR3 size: 12 residues. Germline assignment: CDR1 WNHNN and CDR2 SYGVQD (reference sequence). Trimming cost V 11 bases and J 0 bases, with 11 bases left between them. The CDR3 loop reads CARHLSSYEQYF. CDR3 coding DNA: TGCGCCCGCCACCTAAGCTCCTACGAGCAGTACTTC.

The V and J genes are TRBV6-4 and TRBJ2-1; the match to TRBD2 covers 11 bases. The germline V gene has CDR1 MRHNA and CDR2 SNTAGT. The V gene end was trimmed by 4 bases and the J gene end by 7 bases; junction bases not matched to a gene: 3. This CDR3 is 14 amino acids long. The CDR3 DNA sequence: TGTGCCAGCAGTGTAGCGGGAGGGAGGAATGAGCAGTTCTTC. As protein: CASSVAGGRNEQFF.

This chain joins TRBV19 and TRBJ2-2; D might be TRBD1 (6 bases). This CDR3 contains 14 residues. Germline loops: CDR1 LNHDA, CDR2 SQIVND (reference sequence). V lost 6 bases and J lost 5, with 13 bases in between. For the CDR3, the DNA is TGTGCCAGTAGAACAGGGATGGGGACCGGGGAGCTGTTTTTT. Encoded protein: CASRTGMGTGELFF.

The rearrangement joins TRBV28 to TRBJ2-3; a weak D match, TRBD2 (8 bases). Germline CDR1 and CDR2: MDHEN and SYDVKM. The CDR3 extends over 16 amino acids. V lost 8 bases and J 3 bases, leaving 21 bases between the germline ends. As DNA, the CDR3 is TGTGCCAGCGGACAGGAGTTTGGACTAGCAACAGATACGCAGTATTTT. Translation: CASGQEFGLATDTQYF. Based on the CDR3 plus reference TRBV28 and TRBJ2-3, the full variable domain is DVKVTQSSRYLVKRTGEKVFLECVQDMDHENMFWYRQDPGLGLRLIYFSYDVKMKEKGDIPEGYSVSREKKERFSLILESASTNQTSMYLCASGQEFGLATDTQYFGPGTRLTVL.

The chain recombines TRBV19 with TRBJ2-7; possibly TRBD1 for D (5 bases). V gave up 2 bases and J gave up 5 bases, with 13 bases separating them. Germline CDR1 and CDR2: LNHDA and SQIVND (reference sequence). The CDR3 spans 14 residues. CDR3 residues: CASSIRGWADEQYF. The CDR3 DNA reads as TGTGCCAGTAGTATAAGGGGTTGGGCGGACGAGCAGTACTTC.

This clone was counted only a few times. The chain has TRBV19 and TRBJ1-1, with D tentatively TRBD1 (6 bases). V was clipped by 0 bases and J by 11 bases, with 13 bases between them. The V gene's germline CDR1 is LNHDA and CDR2 SQIVND (reference sequence). The CDR3 extends over 13 amino acids. The CDR3: CASSIDRQGMAFF. The CDR3, as DNA: TGTGCCAGTAGTATAGATCGTCAGGGGATGGCTTTCTTT.

V and J are TRBV19 and TRBJ2-7; 10 nucleotides agree with TRBD2. With V trimmed by 6 bases and J by 5 bases, 10 bases remained unmatched. This CDR3 has 15 amino acids. Germline-derived CDR1 and CDR2 are LNHDA and SQIVND (reference sequence). The CDR3 region is CASSPGASGSDEQYF. CDR3 bases: TGTGCCAGTAGCCCCGGGGCTAGCGGGAGTGACGAGCAGTACTTC.

The J gene is TRBJ1-5, the V gene TRBV7-9; D call uncertain. The CDR3 has 12 amino acids. In germline, CDR1 is SEHNR, CDR2 FQNEAQ (reference sequence). Trimming took off 4 bases at V and 8 bases at J, with 9 bases between the two ends. The CDR3 region is CASSYGAEPQHF. The CDR3 nucleotides read TGTGCCAGCAGCTACGGAGCCGAGCCCCAGCATTTT.

This chain links TRBV14 with TRBJ2-7; 15 bases align to TRBD2. The V and J ends lost 4 bases and 5 bases, in that order; junction bases with no gene match: 9. The CDR3 runs to 17 residues. The germline gives CDR1 SGHDN, CDR2 FVKESK. The CDR3 loop reads CASSPARTSGRADEQYF. CDR3 bases: TGTGCCAGCAGCCCGGCCCGGACTAGCGGGAGGGCCGACGAGCAGTACTTC.

The J gene is TRBJ1-2, the V gene TRBV9; TRBD1 is a possible D gene (5 bases). V lost 4 bases to trimming and J lost 0 bases, with 13 bases between them. CDR3 size: 15 residues. Germline CDR1 is SGDLS and CDR2 is YYNGEE. The chain's CDR3 is CASSHGGISNYGYTF. The CDR3 bases are TGTGCCAGCAGCCACGGGGGGATCTCTAACTATGGCTACACCTTC. Together with reference TRBV9 and TRBJ1-2, the CDR3 gives the full variable domain: DSGVTQTPKHLITATGQRVTLRCSPRSGDLSVYWYQQSLDQGLQFLIQYYNGEERAKGNILERFSAQQFPDLHSELNLSSLELGDSALYFCASSHGGISNYGYTFGSGTRLTVV.

This clone showed up just a few times. J is TRBJ2-1 and V is TRBV29-1; 14 bases are shared with TRBD2. Germline-derived CDR1 and CDR2 are SQVTM and ANQGSEA. J lost 10 bases, V lost 5 bases, and 7 bases had no gene match. The CDR3 length is 14 residues. The CDR3 coding sequence is TGCAGCGTTACGGGACTAGCGGGAGTTGGGGAGCAGTTCTTC. Protein product: CSVTGLAGVGEQFF.

V gene TRBV7-6 combines with J gene TRBJ2-1, with 10 bases lining up with TRBD1. There are 15 residues in the CDR3. CDR1 and CDR2 (germline): SGHVS, FNYEAQ. The trim removed 5 bases at V and 7 bases at J, leaving 8 bases unmatched. In DNA, the CDR3 is TGTGCCAGCAGCCCCCTTGACAGGGGGCTAAATGAGCAGTTCTTC. Protein product: CASSPLDRGLNEQFF. The whole variable domain, remainder taken from reference TRBV7-6 and TRBJ2-1, is GAGVSQSPRYKVTKRGQDVALRCDPISGHVSLYWYRQALGQGPEFLTYFNYEAQQDKSGLPNDRFSAERPEGSISTLTIQRTEQRDSAMYRCASSPLDRGLNEQFFGPGTRLTVL.

V and J are TRBV9 and TRBJ1-1, with D uncertain. V shed 0 bases and J shed 3 bases, with 6 bases lying between them. The CDR3 is 13 residues long. Germline loops: CDR1 SGDLS, CDR2 YYNGEE. For the CDR3, the DNA is TGTGCCAGCAGCGTAGCCCGGGACACTGAAGCTTTCTTT. Translating gives CASSVARDTEAFF.

This clone showed up just once. The chain uses TRBV7-6 and TRBJ1-5; 7 bases fit TRBD1. CDR3 length: 16 amino acids. V lost 1 base, J lost 4 bases, and 7 bases stayed unmatched. The germline CDR1 and CDR2 sequences are SGHVS and FNYEAQ. The DNA for the CDR3 is TGTGCCAGCAGCTTAGTGGCAGGGGGAGGTAATCAGCCCCAGCATTTT. This gives the protein CASSLVAGGGNQPQHF.

The chain combines TRBV5-5 with TRBJ2-2; 8 bases align to TRBD1. J lost 4 bases, V lost 4 bases, and 9 bases had no gene match. The CDR3 totals 16 residues. Looked up from germline, CDR1 is SGHKS and CDR2 is YYEKEE (reference sequence). CDR3 coding DNA: TGTGCCAGCAGCAAAACAGGGGGTCTGGGCACCGGGGAGCTGTTTTTT. Protein sequence: CASSKTGGLGTGELFF.

The chain couples TRBV27 to TRBJ2-6; D is undetermined. V was pared by 3 bases and J by 0 bases, with 3 bases between. CDR1 and CDR2 from the germline V gene are MNHEY and SMNVEV (reference sequence). The CDR3 has 14 residues. CDR3 coding DNA: TGTGCCAGCAGTTTTATCTCTGGGGCCAACGTCCTGACTTTC. It codes for CASSFISGANVLTF.

The chain combines TRBV6-1 with TRBJ1-1; TRBD1 matches at 7 bases. CDR1 MNHNS and CDR2 SASEGT come from the germline V gene. Trimming at V came to 4 bases and at J to 5 bases, leaving 4 bases not matched to a gene. The CDR3 consists of 13 residues. In DNA form, the CDR3 reads TGTGCCAGCAGTGCTACAGGGGTAACTGAAGCTTTCTTT. Residues: CASSATGVTEAFF.

The V gene is TRBV5-1, the J gene TRBJ2-7, with 14 bases fitting TRBD2. CDR3 length: 16 residues. The germline V gene has CDR1 SGHRS and CDR2 YFSETQ. With 4 bases clipped from V and 3 bases from J, the junction kept 6 bases outside the gene matches. CDR3 nucleotides: TGCGCCAGCAGCGCAGGGACTAGCGGGAGTTACTACGAGCAGTACTTC. This encodes CASSAGTSGSYYEQYF. Together with reference TRBV5-1 and TRBJ2-7, the CDR3 gives the full variable domain: KAGVTQTPRYLIKTRGQQVTLSCSPISGHRSVSWYQQTPGQGLQFLFEYFSETQRNKGNFPGRFSGRQFSNSRSEMNVSTLELGDSALYLCASSAGTSGSYYEQYFGPGTRLTVT.

The chain couples TRBV28 to TRBJ2-7; the D gene is possibly TRBD2 (5 bases). The CDR3 is made up of 14 amino acids. Trimming took 3 bases from V and 2 from J, leaving 11 bases between them. CDR1 MDHEN and CDR2 SYDVKM come from the germline V gene. The CDR3 nucleotides read TGTGCCAGCAGTTTCCAGATGGGAGCCTACGAGCAGTACTTC. Its translation: CASSFQMGAYEQYF.

The V call is TRBV7-3, the J call TRBJ2-6; tentatively, D is TRBD1 (5 bases). Germline V lookup: CDR1 SGHTA, CDR2 FQGTGA. The CDR3 is 16 residues long. The V end was cut by 2 bases, the J end by 4 bases, with 12 bases between. CDR3 bases: TGTGCCAGCAGCTTAGATCTGGGGCCCGGGGCCAACGTCCTGACTTTC. Translation gives CASSLDLGPGANVLTF.

V usage is TRBV15 and J usage is TRBJ2-3; D is uncertain. The CDR3 has 12 residues. V was clipped by 0 bases and J by 10 bases, with 8 bases between them. Germline V gene lookup returns CDR1 LNHNV and CDR2 YYDKDF (reference sequence). The CDR3 DNA follows: TGTGCCACCAGCAGAGATGTCCTAGCGCAGTATTTT. Protein sequence: CATSRDVLAQYF.